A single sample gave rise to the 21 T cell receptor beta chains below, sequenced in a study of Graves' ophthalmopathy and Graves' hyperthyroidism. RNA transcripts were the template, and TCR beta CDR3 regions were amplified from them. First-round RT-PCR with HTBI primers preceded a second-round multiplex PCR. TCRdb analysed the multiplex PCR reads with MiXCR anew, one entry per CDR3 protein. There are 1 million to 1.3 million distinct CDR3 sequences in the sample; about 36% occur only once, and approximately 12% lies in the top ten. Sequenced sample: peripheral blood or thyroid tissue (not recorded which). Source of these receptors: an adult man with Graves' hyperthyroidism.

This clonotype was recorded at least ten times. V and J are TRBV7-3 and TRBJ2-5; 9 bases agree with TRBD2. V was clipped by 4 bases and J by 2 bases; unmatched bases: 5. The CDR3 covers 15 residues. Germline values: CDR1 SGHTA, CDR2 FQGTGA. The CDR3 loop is CASSWSAGGQETQYF. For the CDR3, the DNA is TGTGCCAGCAGCTGGAGTGCGGGGGGGCAAGAGACCCAGTACTTC.

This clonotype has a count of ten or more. The CDR3: CASSPDRGRTGELFF. The CDR3 DNA is TGTGCCAGCAGCCCCGACAGGGGGAGAACCGGGGAGCTGTTTTTT. The V call is TRBV7-9, the J call TRBJ2-2; 9 positions match TRBD1. With 5 bases clipped from V and 5 bases from J, the junction kept 6 bases outside the gene matches. The CDR3 has 15 amino acids. CDR1 SEHNR and CDR2 FQNEAQ come from the germline V gene (reference sequence).

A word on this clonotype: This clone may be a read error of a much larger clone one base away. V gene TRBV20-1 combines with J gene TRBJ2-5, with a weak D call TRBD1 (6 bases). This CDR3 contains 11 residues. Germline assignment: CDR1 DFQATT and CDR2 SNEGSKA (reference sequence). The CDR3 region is CSARTGKEQCF. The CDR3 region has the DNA TGCAGTGCTCGCACAGGGAAAGAGCAGTGCTTC.

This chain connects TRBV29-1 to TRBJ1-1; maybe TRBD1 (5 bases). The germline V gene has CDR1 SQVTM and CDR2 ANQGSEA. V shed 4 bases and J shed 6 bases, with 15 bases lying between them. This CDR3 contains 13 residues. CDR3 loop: CSVGGGGTAEAFF. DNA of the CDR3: TGCAGCGTTGGTGGTGGGGGTACGGCTGAAGCTTTCTTT.

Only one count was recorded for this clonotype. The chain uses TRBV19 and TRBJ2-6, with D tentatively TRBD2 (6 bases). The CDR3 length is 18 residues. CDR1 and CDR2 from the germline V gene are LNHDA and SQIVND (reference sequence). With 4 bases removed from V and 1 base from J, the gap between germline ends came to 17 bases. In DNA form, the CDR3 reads TGTGCCAGTAGTAGGGGAGGAGCGCGATCGTCTGGGGCCAACGTCCTGACTTTC. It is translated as CASSRGGARSSGANVLTF. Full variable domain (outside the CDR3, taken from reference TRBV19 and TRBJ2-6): DGGITQSPKYLFRKEGQNVTLSCEQNLNHDAMYWYRQDPGQGLRLIYYSQIVNDFQKGDIAEGYSVSREKKESFPLTVTSAQKNPTAFYLCASSRGGARSSGANVLTFGAGSRLTVL.

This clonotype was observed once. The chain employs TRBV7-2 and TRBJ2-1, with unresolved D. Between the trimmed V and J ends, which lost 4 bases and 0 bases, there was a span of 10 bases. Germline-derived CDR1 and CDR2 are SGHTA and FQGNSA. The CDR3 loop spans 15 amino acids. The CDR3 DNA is TGTGCCAGCAGCTCCCGCGGTAGCTCCTACAATGAGCAGTTCTTC. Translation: CASSSRGSSYNEQFF.

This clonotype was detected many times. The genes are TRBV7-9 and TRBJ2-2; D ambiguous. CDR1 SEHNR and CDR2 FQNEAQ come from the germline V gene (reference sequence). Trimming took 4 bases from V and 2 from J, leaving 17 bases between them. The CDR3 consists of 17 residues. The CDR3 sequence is CASSSSDTLLNTGELFF. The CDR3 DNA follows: TGTGCCAGCAGCTCATCCGACACCCTATTAAACACCGGGGAGCTGTTTTTT. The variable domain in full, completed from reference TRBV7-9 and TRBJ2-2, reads DTGVSQNPRHKITKRGQNVTFRCDPISEHNRLYWYRQTLGQGPEFLTYFQNEAQLEKSRLLSDRFSAERPKGSFSTLEIQRTEQGDSAMYLCASSSSDTLLNTGELFFGEGSRLTVL.

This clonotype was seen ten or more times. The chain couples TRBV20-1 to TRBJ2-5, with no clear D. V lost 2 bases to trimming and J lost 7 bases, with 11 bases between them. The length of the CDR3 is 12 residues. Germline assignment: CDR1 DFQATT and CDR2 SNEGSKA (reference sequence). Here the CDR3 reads CSARSTQTTQYF. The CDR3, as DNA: TGCAGTGCTAGATCAACCCAGACGACCCAGTACTTC.

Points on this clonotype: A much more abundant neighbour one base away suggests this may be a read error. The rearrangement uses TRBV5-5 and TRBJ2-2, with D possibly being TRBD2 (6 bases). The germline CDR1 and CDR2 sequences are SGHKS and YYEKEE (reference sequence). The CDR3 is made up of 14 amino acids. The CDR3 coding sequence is TGTGCCAGCAGCAAACCCACGAACACCGGGGGGCTGTTTTTT. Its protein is CASSKPTNTGGLFF.

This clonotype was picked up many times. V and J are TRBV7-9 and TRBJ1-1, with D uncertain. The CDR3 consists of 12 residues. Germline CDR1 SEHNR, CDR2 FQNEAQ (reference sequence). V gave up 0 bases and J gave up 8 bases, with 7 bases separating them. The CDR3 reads CASSLAEVEAFF. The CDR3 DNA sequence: TGTGCCAGCAGCTTAGCGGAGGTGGAAGCTTTCTTT.

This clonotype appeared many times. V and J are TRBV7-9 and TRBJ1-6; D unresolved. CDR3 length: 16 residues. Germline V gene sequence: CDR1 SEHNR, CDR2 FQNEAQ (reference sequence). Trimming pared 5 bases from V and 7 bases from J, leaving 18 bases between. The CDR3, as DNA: TGTGCCAGCAGCCCAGGCGGAGGGCAGCTAAATTCACCCCTCCACTTT. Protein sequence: CASSPGGGQLNSPLHF.

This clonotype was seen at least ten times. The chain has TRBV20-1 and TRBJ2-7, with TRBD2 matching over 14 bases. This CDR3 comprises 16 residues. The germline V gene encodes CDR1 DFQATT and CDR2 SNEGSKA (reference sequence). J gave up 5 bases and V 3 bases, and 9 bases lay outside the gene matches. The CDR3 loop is CSARAGTSGSLDEQYF. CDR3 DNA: TGCAGTGCTAGGGCGGGGACTAGCGGGAGTCTGGACGAGCAGTACTTC.

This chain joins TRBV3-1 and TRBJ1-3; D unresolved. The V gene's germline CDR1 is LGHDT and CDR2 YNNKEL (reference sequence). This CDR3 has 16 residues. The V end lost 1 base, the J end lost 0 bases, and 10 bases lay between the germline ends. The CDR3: CASSQVVGSSGNTIYF. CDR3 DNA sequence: TGTGCCAGCAGCCAAGTGGTGGGAAGCTCTGGAAACACCATATATTTT.

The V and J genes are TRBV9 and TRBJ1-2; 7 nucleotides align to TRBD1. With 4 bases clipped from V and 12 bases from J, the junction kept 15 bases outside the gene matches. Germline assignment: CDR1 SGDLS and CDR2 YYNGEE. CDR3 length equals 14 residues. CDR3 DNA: TGTGCCAGCAGCATAAGGGACAGCGTCTCTGGAAACACCTTC. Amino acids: CASSIRDSVSGNTF.

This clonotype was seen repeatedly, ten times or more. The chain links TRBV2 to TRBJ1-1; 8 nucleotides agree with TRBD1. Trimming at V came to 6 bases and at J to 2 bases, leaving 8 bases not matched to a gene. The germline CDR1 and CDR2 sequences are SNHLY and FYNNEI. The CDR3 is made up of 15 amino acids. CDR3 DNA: TGTGCCAGCAGGGACAGGGCGGCTCAAAACACTGAAGCTTTCTTT. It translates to CASRDRAAQNTEAFF.

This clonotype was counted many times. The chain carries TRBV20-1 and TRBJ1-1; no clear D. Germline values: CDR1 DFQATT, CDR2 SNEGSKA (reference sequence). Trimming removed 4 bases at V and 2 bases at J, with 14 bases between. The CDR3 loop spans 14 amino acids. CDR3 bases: TGCAGTGCTACCTGGACTCGAGGTAACACTGAAGCTTTCTTT. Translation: CSATWTRGNTEAFF.

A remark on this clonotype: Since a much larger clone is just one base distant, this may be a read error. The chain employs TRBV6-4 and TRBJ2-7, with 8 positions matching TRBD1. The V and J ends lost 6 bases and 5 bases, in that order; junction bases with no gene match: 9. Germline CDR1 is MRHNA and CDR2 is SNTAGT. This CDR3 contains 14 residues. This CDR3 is CASRTGEGLDEQYF. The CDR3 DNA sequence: TGTGCCAGCAGGACAGGGGAAGGATTGGACGAGCAGTACTTC.

The CDR3 is CSARAGTSGSWEQYF. The DNA for the CDR3 is TGCAGTGCTAGGGCCGGGACTAGCGGGAGTTGGGAGCAGTACTTC. The rearrangement joins TRBV20-1 to TRBJ2-7; 14 bases are shared with TRBD2. Trimming took 3 bases from V and 7 from J; bases not matched to a gene: 8. The CDR3 is 15 residues long. Looked up from germline, CDR1 is DFQATT and CDR2 is SNEGSKA (reference sequence).

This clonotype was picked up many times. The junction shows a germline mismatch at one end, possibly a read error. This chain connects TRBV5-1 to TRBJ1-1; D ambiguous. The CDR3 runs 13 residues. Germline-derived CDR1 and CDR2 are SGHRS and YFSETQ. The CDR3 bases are TGCGCCAGCAGCTTGGTGGTGAACGCTGAAGCTTTCTTT. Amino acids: CASSLVVNAEAFF.

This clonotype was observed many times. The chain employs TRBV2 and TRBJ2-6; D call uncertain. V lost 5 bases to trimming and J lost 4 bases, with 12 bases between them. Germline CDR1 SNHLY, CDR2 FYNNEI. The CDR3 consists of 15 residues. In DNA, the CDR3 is TGTGCCAGCAGTAGTATTTCCTTGGGGGCCAACGTCCTGACTTTC. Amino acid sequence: CASSSISLGANVLTF.

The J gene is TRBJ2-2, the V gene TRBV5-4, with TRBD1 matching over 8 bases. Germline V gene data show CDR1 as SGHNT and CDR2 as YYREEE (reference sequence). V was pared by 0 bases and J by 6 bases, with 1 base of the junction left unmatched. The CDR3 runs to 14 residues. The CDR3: CASSLVRGPGELFF. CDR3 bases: TGTGCCAGCAGCTTGGTCAGGGGGCCCGGGGAGCTGTTTTTT.